This T cell receptor (beta chain) was recorded in a study of blood T cell repertoires in COVID-19. Whole-study context: Samples of COVID-19 (acute and convalescent) were obtained from the United States, Italy and Spain. PBMCs, B-cell-depleted T cells, or T cells were the source of the cDNA or gDNA that made up the material.

V dropped 0 bases and J dropped 5; count of bases not matched to a gene: 6. The CDR3 is 15 amino acids. Germline V gives CDR1 SGDLS, CDR2 YYNGEE. The authors' processing: Estimation of nucleated cell counts was performed using reference gene primer amplification. Assay: immunoSEQ multiplex PCR; the TCRdb copy retains only in-frame clones and omits some. V, J and clone size reflect that table, while D and trimming were determined from the DNA. The top ten hold 15% to 20% of the sample, which has approximately 160,000 clones, about 92% seen once. Sequenced: peripheral blood. The receptor comes from a man aged 55 to 70 with active or convalescent COVID-19. The chain recombines TRBV9 with TRBJ2-3, with 7 bases aligning to TRBD2. The CDR3, as DNA: TGTGCCAGCAGCGTAGAGGCACTAGCGAGAGATACGCAGTATTTT. It is translated as CASSVEALARDTQYF.